The 21 T cell receptor beta chains listed next were all sequenced from one sample in a study of tumor-infiltrating lymphocytes in primary liver carcinoma. From unsorted bulk tissue weighing roughly 17-31 mg, DNA and RNA were co-extracted. The authors made TCR beta cDNA from 450 to 600 ng total RNA with a constant-region primer. Libraries for TCR beta were built through three nested multiplex PCR rounds, which together made up a slightly modified ARM-PCR procedure. Researchers ran the first two PCR rounds for ten to eleven cycles each with TRBV1-TRBV30 forward primers and a C-beta reverse primer. Each CDR3 protein gets one entry after TCRdb re-called the multiplex PCR reads with MiXCR. Found here are about 100,000 distinct CDR3 sequences, about two thirds of them singletons; the top ten hold 12%. Source material: liver tumor tissue from sampling region 2. Subset here: tumor region T2, inferior pole. These receptors came from a woman aged 55-75 years with primary liver carcinoma and hepatitis B virus infection.

With respect to this clonotype: At one end the junction does not follow the germline gene, possibly because of a read error. The chain has TRBV28 and TRBJ1-6; tentative D call: TRBD1 (5 bases). This CDR3 has 15 residues. Germline values: CDR1 MDHEN, CDR2 SYDVKM. CDR3 bases: TGTGCCAGCAGTTTTAGTACGGGGGGTAATTCACCCATCCACTTT. Translation gives CASSFSTGGNSPIHF. The whole variable domain, filled in from reference TRBV28 and TRBJ1-6, reads DVKVTQSSRYLVKRTGEKVFLECVQDMDHENMFWYRQDPGLGLRLIYFSYDVKMKEKGDIPEGYSVSREKKERFSLILESASTNQTSMYLCASSFSTGGNSPIHFGNGTRLTVT.

The V and J genes are TRBV4-1 and TRBJ2-3, with 10 bases that match TRBD1. Germline lookup yields CDR1 MGHRA and CDR2 YSYEKL. CDR3 length: 17 residues. Trimming took 1 base from V and 5 from J; bases not matched to a gene: 9. The CDR3 spells CASSQGPGTGAIDTQYF. CDR3 nucleotide sequence: TGCGCCAGCAGCCAAGGCCCCGGGACAGGGGCAATAGATACGCAGTATTTT.

Remarks on this clonotype: A read error is possible here, since a much larger clone lies one base away. The chain is built from TRBV12-3 or TRBV12-4 and TRBJ1-1; no clear D gene. The CDR3 is 15 amino acids. The CDR3 nucleotides read TGTGTCAGCAGTTTAAGGGCCCGCTGGGGCACTGAAGCTTTCTTT. Residues: CVSSLRARWGTEAFF.

On this clonotype: One junction end does not reproduce the germline sequence, and a read error may be involved. The V call is TRBV11-2, the J call TRBJ2-7; maybe TRBD2 (7 bases). CDR1 is SGHAT, CDR2 FQNNGV, per germline. The CDR3 covers 16 residues. The CDR3 is CASTTPGREARGERFF. DNA of the CDR3: TGTGCCAGCACAACTCCTGGTCGGGAGGCAAGGGGGGAGCGGTTCTTC.

This clonotype was seen only once. The V call is TRBV28, the J call TRBJ1-2; D remains unclear. The CDR3 totals 14 residues. Trimming took off 3 bases at V and 8 bases at J, with 16 bases between the two ends. Germline values: CDR1 MDHEN, CDR2 SYDVKM. CDR3 in DNA: TGTGCCAGCAGTTTGATCTCCCATCTCCAGGGCTACACCTTC. Translating it yields CASSLISHLQGYTF.

V is TRBV29-1 and J is TRBJ1-2, with 7 positions matching TRBD1. J was trimmed by 8 bases and V by 5 bases; bases with no gene match: 11. From germline, CDR1 is SQVTM and CDR2 ANQGSEA. The CDR3 sequence is 13 residues long. The CDR3 sequence: CSVKRGGERGYTF. In nucleotides, the CDR3 is TGCAGCGTTAAGAGAGGGGGCGAAAGAGGCTACACCTTC.

This clonotype has only a few counts. Given a much more abundant clone one base away, this may be a read error. The CDR3 DNA reads as TGCAGCGTTGAAGGGACTAGCGGGGTTTTCTGTTACAATGAGCAGTTCTTC. Encoded protein: CSVEGTSGVFCYNEQFF. The chain is built from TRBV29-1 and TRBJ2-1; 12 nucleotides align to TRBD2. From germline, CDR1 is SQVTM and CDR2 ANQGSEA. Trimming took 1 base from V and 4 from J; bases not matched to a gene: 8. This CDR3 is 17 amino acids long.

This sequence joins TRBV7-9 and TRBJ2-7; the D is unclear. Germline CDR1 reads SEHNR; CDR2 reads FQNEAQ (reference sequence). This CDR3 region has 13 residues. V lost 3 bases to trimming and J lost 2 bases, with 8 bases between them. Here the CDR3 DNA reads TGTGCCAGCAGCTTTAGCCGTGCCTACGAGCAGTACTTC. This encodes CASSFSRAYEQYF.

As for this clonotype: The junction does not match germline at one end; this may be a read error. The chain employs TRBV14 and TRBJ1-2, with a weak D call TRBD1 (5 bases). This CDR3 has 13 residues. CDR1 and CDR2 (germline): SGHDN, FVKESK. CDR3 nucleotides: TGTGCCGGCAGCCAAAGACAGTCCTTTGGCTACACCTTC. Amino acid sequence: CAGSQRQSFGYTF.

This clonotype occurred a few times. A much bigger clone sits one base away, suggesting this may be a read error. The V and J genes are TRBV14 and TRBJ2-1; D may correspond to TRBD1 or TRBD2 (5 bases each). Germline V gene lookup returns CDR1 SGHDN and CDR2 FVKESK. V was trimmed by 0 bases and J by 3 bases, leaving 15 bases between them. The CDR3 has 17 residues. CDR3 DNA: TGTGCCAGCAGCCAAGATCAGGGAGAGAGGTGCTACAATGAGCAGTTCTTC. It translates to CASSQDQGERCYNEQFF.

Notes on this clonotype: This likely comes from a read error, as the CDR3 has no conserved phenylalanine or tryptophan at its end. The chain links TRBV11-2 to TRBJ2-7; no clear D gene. CDR1 and CDR2 from the germline V gene are SGHAT and FQNNGV. This CDR3 contains 13 residues. The CDR3 DNA reads as TGTGCCATCAGCAGAGCCCGAGCATACGAGCAGTACTAC. Encoded protein: CAISRARAYEQYY.

This rearrangement joins TRBV11-2 to TRBJ2-3, with D perhaps TRBD2 (6 bases). CDR3 length: 17 amino acids. The germline gives CDR1 SGHAT, CDR2 FQNNGV. CDR3 sequence: CTSSLGRLTYTSDTQYF. As DNA, the CDR3 is TGTACTAGCAGCTTAGGGAGACTAACGTACACGTCAGATACGCAGTATTTT.

About this clonotype: Because it lacks the conserved phenylalanine or tryptophan at the end, this CDR3 is likely a read error. The limits of the CDR3 on the DNA are not certain, so only TCRdb's listed CDR3 is given. This chain uses TRBV4-1 with TRBJ2-1; the table calls TRBD2, which could not be checked here. In germline, CDR1 is MGHRA, CDR2 YSYEKL. The CDR3 comprises 16 residues, both ends counted. The CDR3 is CASSQAASGGNNEQLL.

About this clonotype itself: The conserved closing phenylalanine or tryptophan is absent in this CDR3, likely reflecting a read error. This chain links TRBV11-3 with TRBJ2-7, with 7 positions matching TRBD1. The length of the CDR3 is 16 residues. Per the germline V gene, CDR1 is SGHNT and CDR2 is YENEEA. Here the CDR3 reads CASSLEMCRGQYEQYL. CDR3 DNA sequence: TGTGCCAGCAGTTTAGAGATGTGCAGGGGACAGTACGAGCAGTACTTG.

The V call is TRBV28, the J call TRBJ1-1; TRBD1 agrees at 7 bases. Unmatched junction bases numbered 6, after V lost 3 bases and J lost 5 bases. From germline, CDR1 is MDHEN and CDR2 SYDVKM. CDR3 length: 14 amino acids. CDR3 loop: CASSLRQGWTEAFF. In DNA form, the CDR3 reads TGTGCCAGCAGTTTGCGACAGGGTTGGACTGAAGCTTTCTTT. Together with reference TRBV28 and TRBJ1-1, the CDR3 gives the full variable domain: DVKVTQSSRYLVKRTGEKVFLECVQDMDHENMFWYRQDPGLGLRLIYFSYDVKMKEKGDIPEGYSVSREKKERFSLILESASTNQTSMYLCASSLRQGWTEAFFGQGTRLTVV.

To note about this clonotype: An end of the junction does not agree with germline; a read error may underlie this. The CDR3 loop reads CAGSLGLGDWGVDEQFF. In DNA form, the CDR3 reads TGTGCCGGCAGCTTAGGTCTGGGGGATTGGGGTGTCGATGAGCAGTTCTTC. The rearrangement links TRBV11-3 to TRBJ2-1; tentatively, D is TRBD1 or TRBD2 (5 bases each). CDR3 length equals 17 residues. Germline CDR1 is SGHNT and CDR2 is YENEEA.

The chain combines TRBV28 with TRBJ2-7; D is perhaps TRBD2 (5 bases). This CDR3 has 13 amino acids. Deletions cut 5 bases from V and 11 bases from J, with 19 bases between. Germline lookup yields CDR1 MDHEN and CDR2 SYDVKM. CDR3 amino acids: CASSPDRAAAEYF. CDR3 in DNA: TGTGCCAGCAGTCCCGACCGGGCAGCGGCGGAGTACTTC.

About this clonotype: The conserved closing phenylalanine or tryptophan is absent in this CDR3, likely reflecting a read error. The chain couples TRBV11-2 to TRBJ2-1; weak D call: TRBD1 (6 bases). The CDR3 runs 17 residues. Germline V gives CDR1 SGHAT, CDR2 FQNNGV. V was shortened by 2 bases and J by 9 bases, with 23 bases between the two germline ends. Here the CDR3 reads CASSLTHGQGCRGEQFI. The DNA of the CDR3 is TGTGCCAGCAGCTTAACCCACGGACAAGGGTGCAGGGGTGAGCAGTTCATC.

About this clonotype itself: At one end, the junction sequence differs from germline, possibly due to a read error. The CDR3 DNA is TGTGCCGGCAGCGCATCAAGGACTAGCGGGGGAAACCAGTACTTC. Its translation is CAGSASRTSGGNQYF. The J gene is TRBJ2-5, the V gene TRBV11-2; the match to TRBD2 covers 13 bases. CDR1 SGHAT and CDR2 FQNNGV come from the germline V gene. This CDR3 has 15 amino acids.

This clonotype was recorded many times. The rearrangement joins TRBV30 to TRBJ1-6, with D tentatively TRBD1 (6 bases). In germline, CDR1 is GTSNPN, CDR2 SVGIG (reference sequence). The germline V and J ends were trimmed by 0 bases and 10 bases, with 10 bases remaining between them. This CDR3 has 13 residues. As DNA, the CDR3 is TGTGCCTGGAGTGTCGCCCAGGGGTCACCCCTCCACTTT. Protein product: CAWSVAQGSPLHF.

Note on this clonotype: A much larger clone is a single base away; this may be a read error. The chain links TRBV6-5 to TRBJ2-3; D is uncertain. Trimming removed 2 bases at V and 0 bases at J, with 9 bases between. The CDR3 loop spans 15 amino acids. The germline gives CDR1 MNHEY, CDR2 SVGAGI. Here the CDR3 reads CASSYTPWSTDTQYF. The CDR3 DNA reads TGTGCCAGCAGTTACACCCCGTGGAGCACAGATACGCAGTATTTT.